A single T cell receptor beta chain is shown here with its context. This record belongs to a study of shared clonotypes between healthy human individuals. The CDR3 spans 14 residues. Germline V gene data show CDR1 as MNHEY and CDR2 as SVGAGI. Trimming removed 0 bases at V and 5 bases at J, with 8 bases between. Clones were sequenced by immunoSEQ multiplex PCR, and TCRdb holds only the in-frame ones, with some missing. The data show approximately 980,000 clones, with more than 75% seen just once and about 1.5% held by the top ten. Material for sequencing was memory CD4+ T cells sorted from blood. Subset defined: CD45RA-negative fraction. This sequence originates from a man younger than 35 in good health. The chain couples TRBV6-5 to TRBJ2-4; possible D gene TRBD2, 5 bases. CDR3 amino acids: CASSYSRGENIQYF. CDR3 nucleotides: TGTGCCAGCAGTTACTCCCGGGGTGAAAACATTCAGTACTTC.